This T cell receptor beta chain was sequenced during a study of glioma-infiltrating T cells after dendritic cell vaccination. Study-level information: Autologous tumor lysate was loaded overnight onto monocyte-derived dendritic cells grown about 7 days with IL-4 and GM-CSF.

General study findings and limits: No direct clonality-survival link was found; a diverse polyclonal response may matter.

Time point noted: after dendritic cell vaccination, including at tumor progression/relapse. Blood PBMC samples: pre-vaccination, two weeks post third vaccination, and at tumor progression. About this clone itself: What it recognizes is unknown.

TCRB CDR3 was amplified from 2 ug genomic DNA or less. Clones were sequenced by immunoSEQ multiplex PCR, and TCRdb holds only the in-frame ones, with some missing. The sample consists of about 65,000 clones, around nine tenths of them appearing once. The source of this sequence is a human donor with glioblastoma. The input for sequencing was blood, taken after dendritic cell vaccination.

The CDR3, as DNA: TGCAGCGTTGAAGGCCTAGCGGGAAATGAGCAGTTCTTC. As protein: CSVEGLAGNEQFF. The chain combines TRBV29-1 with TRBJ2-1, with TRBD2 matching over 9 bases. The V gene end was trimmed by 1 base and the J gene end by 7 bases; junction bases not matched to a gene: 2. Looked up from germline, CDR1 is SQVTM and CDR2 is ANQGSEA. This CDR3 is built from 13 residues.